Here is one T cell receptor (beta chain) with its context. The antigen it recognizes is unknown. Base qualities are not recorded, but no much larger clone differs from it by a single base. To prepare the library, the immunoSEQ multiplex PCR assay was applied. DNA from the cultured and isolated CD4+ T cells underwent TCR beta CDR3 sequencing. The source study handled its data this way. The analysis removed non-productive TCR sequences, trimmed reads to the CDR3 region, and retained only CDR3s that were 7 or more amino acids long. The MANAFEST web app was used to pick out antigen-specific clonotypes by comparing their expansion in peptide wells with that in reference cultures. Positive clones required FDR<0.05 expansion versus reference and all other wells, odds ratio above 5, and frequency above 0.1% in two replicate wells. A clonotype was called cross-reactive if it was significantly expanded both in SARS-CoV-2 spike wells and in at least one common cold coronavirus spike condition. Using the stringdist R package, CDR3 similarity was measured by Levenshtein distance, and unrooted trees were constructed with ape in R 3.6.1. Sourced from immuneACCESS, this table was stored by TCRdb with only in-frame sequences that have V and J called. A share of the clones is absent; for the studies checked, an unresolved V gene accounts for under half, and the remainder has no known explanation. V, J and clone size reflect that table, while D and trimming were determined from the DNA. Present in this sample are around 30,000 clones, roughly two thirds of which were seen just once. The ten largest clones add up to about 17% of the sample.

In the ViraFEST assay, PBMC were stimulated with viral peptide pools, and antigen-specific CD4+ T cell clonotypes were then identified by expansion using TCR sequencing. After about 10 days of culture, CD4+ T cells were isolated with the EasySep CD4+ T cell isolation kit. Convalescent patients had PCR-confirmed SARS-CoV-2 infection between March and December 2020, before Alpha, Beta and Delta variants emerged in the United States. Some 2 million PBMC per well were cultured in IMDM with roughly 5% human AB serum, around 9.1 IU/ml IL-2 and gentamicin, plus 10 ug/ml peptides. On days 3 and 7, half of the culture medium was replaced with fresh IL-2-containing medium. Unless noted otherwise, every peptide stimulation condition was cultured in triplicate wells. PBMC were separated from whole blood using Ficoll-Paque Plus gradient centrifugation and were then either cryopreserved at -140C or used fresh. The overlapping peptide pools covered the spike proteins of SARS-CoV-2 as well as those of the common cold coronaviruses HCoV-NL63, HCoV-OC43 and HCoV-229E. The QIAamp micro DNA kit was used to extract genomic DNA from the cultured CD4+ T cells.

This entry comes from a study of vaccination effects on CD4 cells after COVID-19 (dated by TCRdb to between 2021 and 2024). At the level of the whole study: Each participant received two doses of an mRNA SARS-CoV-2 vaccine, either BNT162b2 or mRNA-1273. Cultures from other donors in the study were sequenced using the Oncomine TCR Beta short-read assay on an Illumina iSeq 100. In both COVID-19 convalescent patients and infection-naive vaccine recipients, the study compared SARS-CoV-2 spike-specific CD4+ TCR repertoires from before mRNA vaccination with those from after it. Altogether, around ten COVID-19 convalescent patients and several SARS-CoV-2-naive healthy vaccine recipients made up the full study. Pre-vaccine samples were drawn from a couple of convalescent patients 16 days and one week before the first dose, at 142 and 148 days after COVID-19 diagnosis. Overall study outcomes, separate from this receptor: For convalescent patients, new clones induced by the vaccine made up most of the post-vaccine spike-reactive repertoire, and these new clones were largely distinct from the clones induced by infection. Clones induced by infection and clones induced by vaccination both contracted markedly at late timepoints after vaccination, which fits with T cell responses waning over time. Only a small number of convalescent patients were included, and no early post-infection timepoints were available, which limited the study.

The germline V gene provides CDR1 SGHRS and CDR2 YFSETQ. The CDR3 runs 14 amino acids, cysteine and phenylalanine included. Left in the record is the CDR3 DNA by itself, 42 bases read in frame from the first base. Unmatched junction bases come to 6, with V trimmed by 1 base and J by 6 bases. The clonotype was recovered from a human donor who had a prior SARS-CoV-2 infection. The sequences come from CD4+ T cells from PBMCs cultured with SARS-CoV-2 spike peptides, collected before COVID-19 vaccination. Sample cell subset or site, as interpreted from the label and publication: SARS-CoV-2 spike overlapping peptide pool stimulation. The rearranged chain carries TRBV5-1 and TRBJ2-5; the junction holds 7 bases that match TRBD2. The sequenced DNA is TGCGCCAGCAGCTTGAGGAGCGGGATTCAGACCCAGTACTTC. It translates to CASSLRSGIQTQYF.